The 22 T cell receptor beta chains presented below share a single source sample, sequenced in a study of shared clonotypes between healthy human individuals. Only in-frame clones appear in the TCRdb table, and some are missing; sequencing was by immunoSEQ multiplex PCR. Here the sample spans approximately 320,000 clones, roughly 87% being singletons. The specimen sequenced was memory CD8+ T cells sorted from blood. Subset reported: CD45RO+ cells pooled with CCR7-negative TemRA cells. Source of these receptors: a man in his late teens or twenties in good health.

The table lists this clone with a few counts. V gene TRBV19 combines with J gene TRBJ1-5; 7 bases line up with TRBD1. CDR3 size: 17 residues. Per the germline V gene, CDR1 is LNHDA and CDR2 is SQIVND (reference sequence). V trimming: 0 bases; J trimming: 4 bases; junction bases outside the gene matches: 9. CDR3 sequence reads: CASSIDPPQGTNQPQHF. CDR3 sequence (DNA): TGTGCCAGTAGTATAGATCCCCCACAGGGGACTAATCAGCCCCAGCATTTT.

The chain uses TRBV7-3 and TRBJ1-2, with D possibly matching TRBD1 (5 bases). V was clipped by 0 bases and J by 6 bases, with 11 bases between them. This CDR3 region has 14 residues. Germline CDR1 SGHTA, CDR2 FQGTGA. The CDR3 bases are TGTGCCAGCAGCTTAACGGGACCTGGTGATGGCTACACCTTC. Residues: CASSLTGPGDGYTF. Filled out from reference TRBV7-3 and TRBJ1-2, the complete variable domain reads GAGVSQTPSNKVTEKGKYVELRCDPISGHTALYWYRQSLGQGPEFLIYFQGTGAADDSGLPNDRFFAVRPEGSVSTLKIQRTERGDSAVYLCASSLTGPGDGYTFGSGTRLTVV.

The chain joins TRBV27 to TRBJ1-5; possibly TRBD1 for D (6 bases). CDR3 length: 14 residues. Germline assignment: CDR1 MNHEY and CDR2 SMNVEV (reference sequence). V dropped 6 bases and J dropped 9 bases, with 18 bases sitting between them. CDR3 in amino acids: CASSLRDTEWPQHF. The CDR3 region has the DNA TGTGCCAGCAGCCTTCGGGACACCGAGTGGCCCCAGCATTTT.

J is TRBJ2-7 and V is TRBV27; D is undetermined. V was pared by 3 bases and J by 2 bases, with 5 bases between. In germline, CDR1 is MNHEY, CDR2 SMNVEV (reference sequence). CDR3 length: 12 amino acids. The CDR3 loop reads CASSFYPYEQYF. CDR3 DNA sequence: TGTGCCAGCAGTTTTTACCCCTACGAGCAGTACTTC.

V is TRBV11-2 and J is TRBJ2-7; 12 bases agree with TRBD2. This CDR3 spans 17 amino acids. The germline V gene encodes CDR1 SGHAT and CDR2 FQNNGV. The J segment lost 0 bases and the V segment lost 1 base, leaving 4 bases of the junction unmatched. The CDR3 reads CASSLAPTSGSSYEQYF. As DNA, the CDR3 is TGTGCCAGCAGCTTAGCCCCGACTAGCGGGAGCTCCTACGAGCAGTACTTC.

The V call is TRBV6-5, the J call TRBJ2-7; 7 nucleotides agree with TRBD1. Germline assignment: CDR1 MNHEY and CDR2 SVGAGI. Trimming cost V 3 bases and J 3 bases; bases outside gene matches: 5. The CDR3 is 14 amino acids. In DNA form, the CDR3 reads TGTGCCAGCAGTTATGACGGACAGGTCTACGAGCAGTACTTC. Amino acids: CASSYDGQVYEQYF.

The rearrangement uses TRBV7-9 and TRBJ2-5, with D possibly TRBD2 on 6 matching bases. This CDR3 has 16 residues. V was clipped by 4 bases and J by 5 bases, with 20 bases between them. Germline V lookup: CDR1 SEHNR, CDR2 FQNEAQ (reference sequence). The CDR3 protein is CASSSPGLATWETQYF. The CDR3 DNA is TGTGCCAGCAGCTCGCCGGGACTCGCCACGTGGGAGACCCAGTACTTC.

This clone was seen many times. Other DNA sequences in this sample translate to the same CDR3. The chain links TRBV7-6 to TRBJ2-1; 9 bases fit TRBD2. Germline-derived CDR1 and CDR2 are SGHVS and FNYEAQ. After removal of 1 base from V and 8 bases from J, the junction contained 9 bases not matched to a gene. The CDR3 contains 16 residues. The CDR3 DNA is TGTGCCAGCAGCTTAGGAGGCGGGAGGGCCATGGATGAGCAGTTCTTC. Encoded protein: CASSLGGGRAMDEQFF.

The chain uses TRBV10-3 and TRBJ2-1; D unresolved. The CDR3 runs to 15 residues. V lost 2 bases and J 0 bases, leaving 8 bases between the germline ends. CDR1 and CDR2 (germline): ENHRY, SYGVKD. Here the CDR3 reads CAISERSVSYNEQFF. CDR3 coding DNA: TGTGCCATCAGTGAGAGGTCAGTCTCCTACAATGAGCAGTTCTTC.

About this clone: The sample carries other DNA sequences with the same CDR3. The chain links TRBV2 to TRBJ2-7; D gene uncertain. The CDR3 consists of 13 residues. Germline CDR1 is SNHLY and CDR2 is FYNNEI. Trimming cost V 2 bases and J 0 bases, with 5 bases left between them. Written as DNA, the CDR3 is TGTGCCAGCAGTGAAAGGCCCTCCTACGAGCAGTACTTC. This codes for CASSERPSYEQYF.

Only one count was recorded for this clone. V gene TRBV28 combines with J gene TRBJ2-3, with 7 bases matching TRBD1. Trimming cost V 6 bases and J 4 bases; bases outside gene matches: 16. The CDR3 has 17 amino acids. CDR1 and CDR2 from the germline V gene are MDHEN and SYDVKM. In DNA form, the CDR3 reads TGTGCCAGCAGCCCACCGTTGACAGGGACCTTGGCAGATACGCAGTATTTT. It codes for CASSPPLTGTLADTQYF.

V usage is TRBV11-2 and J usage is TRBJ2-3; either TRBD1 or TRBD2 may fit D (5 bases each). The germline CDR1 and CDR2 sequences are SGHAT and FQNNGV. V dropped 1 base and J dropped 6 bases, with 23 bases sitting between them. This CDR3 contains 18 residues. The DNA for the CDR3 is TGTGCCAGCAGCTTAGCCCCGGGACGAAACCGACTCAGGGATACGCAGTATTTT. Amino acids: CASSLAPGRNRLRDTQYF.

The rearrangement uses TRBV5-1 and TRBJ1-6; 10 bases line up with TRBD1. V shed 2 bases and J 7 bases; nucleotides not matched to a gene: 6. The CDR3 extends over 16 amino acids. Germline-derived CDR1 and CDR2 are SGHRS and YFSETQ. The CDR3 spells CASSFGTGERNSPLHF. CDR3 nucleotides: TGCGCCAGCAGCTTCGGGACAGGGGAACGAAATTCACCCCTCCACTTT.

This sequence joins TRBV27 and TRBJ2-7; 7 bases match TRBD1. Germline V gives CDR1 MNHEY, CDR2 SMNVEV (reference sequence). CDR3 size: 14 residues. J was trimmed by 4 bases and V by 5 bases; bases with no gene match: 8. The CDR3 loop reads CASSLDRVGYEQYF. CDR3 DNA: TGTGCCAGCAGTCTCGACAGGGTCGGGTACGAGCAGTACTTC.

This clone occurred a few times. The chain combines TRBV7-2 with TRBJ2-7; TRBD2 matches 9 bases. CDR3 length equals 17 residues. The ends lost 2 bases at V and 6 bases at J; junction bases unmatched: 14. Germline V gene lookup returns CDR1 SGHTA and CDR2 FQGNSA. The CDR3 protein is CASSLKGGPGLAFEQYF. The CDR3, as DNA: TGTGCCAGCAGCTTAAAAGGGGGACCGGGACTAGCTTTCGAGCAGTACTTC.

V gene TRBV5-1 combines with J gene TRBJ1-4; TRBD1 agrees at 10 bases. The ends lost 4 bases at V and 1 base at J; junction bases unmatched: 4. Germline CDR1 is SGHRS and CDR2 is YFSETQ. The CDR3 is made up of 16 amino acids. The CDR3 loop is CASSTGQGGTNEKLFF. DNA for the CDR3: TGCGCCAGCAGCACCGGACAGGGGGGAACTAATGAAAAACTGTTTTTT.

This clone appeared a few times. The chain links TRBV5-6 to TRBJ2-3, with 8 bases lining up with TRBD2. The CDR3 extends over 16 amino acids. V lost 5 bases to trimming and J lost 4 bases; unmatched junction nucleotides: 12. The germline V gene encodes CDR1 SGHDT and CDR2 YYEEEE. CDR3 DNA: TGTGCCAGCAGTCCTCCCTACGGGGGGGATGCAGATACGCAGTATTTT. Its protein is CASSPPYGGDADTQYF. Full variable domain (missing parts from reference TRBV5-6 and TRBJ2-3): DAGVTQSPTHLIKTRGQQVTLRCSPKSGHDTVSWYQQALGQGPQFIFQYYEEEERQRGNFPDRFSGHQFPNYSSELNVNALLLGDSALYLCASSPPYGGDADTQYFGPGTRLTVL.

This clone has only one observation. The V call is TRBV7-9, the J call TRBJ1-1; TRBD1 might be the D (5 bases). Germline V gene lookup returns CDR1 SEHNR and CDR2 FQNEAQ (reference sequence). The CDR3 runs 14 residues. V lost 1 base and J 6 bases, leaving 12 bases between the germline ends. CDR3 sequence reads: CASSLVDTGAEAFF. In DNA, the CDR3 is TGTGCCAGCAGCTTAGTGGACACGGGGGCTGAAGCTTTCTTT.

The rearrangement links TRBV4-1 to TRBJ2-5, with 8 bases that match TRBD2. Germline V gene sequence: CDR1 MGHRA, CDR2 YSYEKL. The CDR3 has 15 residues. Trimming removed 3 bases from V and 5 bases from J; junction bases left unmatched: 8. This chain's CDR3 is CASSQGTSGVETQYF. The CDR3 bases are TGCGCCAGCAGCCAGGGGACTAGTGGGGTCGAGACCCAGTACTTC.

This clone was observed a single time. The chain uses TRBV5-6 and TRBJ2-7; 11 nucleotides line up with TRBD2. CDR1 and CDR2 (germline): SGHDT, YYEEEE. V was clipped by 2 bases and J by 7 bases; unmatched bases: 14. The length of the CDR3 is 17 residues. CDR3 in DNA: TGTGCCAGCAGCTTCCTCTTAAGACTAGCGGGATCGGGGGAGCAGTACTTC. Translating gives CASSFLLRLAGSGEQYF.

This chain uses TRBV9 with TRBJ2-1, with 8 bases identical to TRBD2. CDR1 SGDLS and CDR2 YYNGEE come from the germline V gene. CDR3 length equals 16 residues. V lost 3 bases, J lost 7 bases, and 12 bases stayed unmatched. This chain's CDR3 is CASSAPFSGVRNEQFF. CDR3 DNA sequence: TGTGCCAGCAGCGCCCCTTTTAGCGGGGTAAGGAATGAGCAGTTCTTC.

V usage is TRBV15 and J usage is TRBJ2-3; D is undetermined. The CDR3 is 15 amino acids. Germline loops: CDR1 LNHNV, CDR2 YYDKDF (reference sequence). Deletions cut 1 base from V and 2 bases from J, with 10 bases between. The CDR3 loop reads CATSRALRSTDTQYF. The CDR3 bases are TGTGCCACCAGCAGAGCCCTCAGGTCCACAGATACGCAGTATTTT.